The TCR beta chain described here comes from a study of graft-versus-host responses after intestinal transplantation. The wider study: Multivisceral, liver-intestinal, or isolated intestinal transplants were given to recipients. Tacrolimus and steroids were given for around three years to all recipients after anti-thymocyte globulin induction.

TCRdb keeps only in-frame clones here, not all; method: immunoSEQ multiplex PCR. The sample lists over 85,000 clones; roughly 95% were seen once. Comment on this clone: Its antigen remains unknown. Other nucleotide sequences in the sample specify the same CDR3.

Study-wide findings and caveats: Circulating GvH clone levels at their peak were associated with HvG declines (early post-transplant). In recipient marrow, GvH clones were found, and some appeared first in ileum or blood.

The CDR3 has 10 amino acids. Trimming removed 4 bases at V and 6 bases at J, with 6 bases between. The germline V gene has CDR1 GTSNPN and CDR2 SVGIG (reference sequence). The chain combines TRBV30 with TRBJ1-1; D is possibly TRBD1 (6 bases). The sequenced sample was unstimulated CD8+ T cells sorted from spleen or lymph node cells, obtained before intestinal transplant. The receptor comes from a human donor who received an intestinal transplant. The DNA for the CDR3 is TGTGCCTGGACAGGGGCTGAAGCTTTCTTT. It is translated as CAWTGAEAFF.